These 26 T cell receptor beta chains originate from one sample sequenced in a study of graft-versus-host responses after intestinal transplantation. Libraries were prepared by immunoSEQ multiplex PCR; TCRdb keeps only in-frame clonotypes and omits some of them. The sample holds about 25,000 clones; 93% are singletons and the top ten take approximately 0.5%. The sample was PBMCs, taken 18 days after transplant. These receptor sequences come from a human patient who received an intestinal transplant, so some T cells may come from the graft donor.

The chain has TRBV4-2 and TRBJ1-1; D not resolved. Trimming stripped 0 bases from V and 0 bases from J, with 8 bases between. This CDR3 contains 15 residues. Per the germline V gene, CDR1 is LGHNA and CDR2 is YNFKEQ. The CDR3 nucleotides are TGTGCCAGCAGCCAAGAGGCCAGACTGAACACTGAAGCTTTCTTT. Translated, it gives CASSQEARLNTEAFF.

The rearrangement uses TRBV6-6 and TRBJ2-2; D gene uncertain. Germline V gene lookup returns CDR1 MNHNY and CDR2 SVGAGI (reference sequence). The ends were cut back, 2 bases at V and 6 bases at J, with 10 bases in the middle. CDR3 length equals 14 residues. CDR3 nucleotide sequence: TGTGCCAGCAGTTACACACCTAGTTCCGGGGAGCTGTTTTTT. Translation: CASSYTPSSGELFF.

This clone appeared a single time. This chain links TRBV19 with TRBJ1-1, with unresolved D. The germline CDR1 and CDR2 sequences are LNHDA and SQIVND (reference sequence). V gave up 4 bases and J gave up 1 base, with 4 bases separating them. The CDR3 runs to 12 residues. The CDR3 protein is CASSTWNTEAFF. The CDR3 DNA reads TGTGCCAGTAGTACCTGGAACACTGAAGCTTTCTTT. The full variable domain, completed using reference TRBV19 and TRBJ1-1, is DGGITQSPKYLFRKEGQNVTLSCEQNLNHDAMYWYRQDPGQGLRLIYYSQIVNDFQKGDIAEGYSVSREKKESFPLTVTSAQKNPTAFYLCASSTWNTEAFFGQGTRLTVV.

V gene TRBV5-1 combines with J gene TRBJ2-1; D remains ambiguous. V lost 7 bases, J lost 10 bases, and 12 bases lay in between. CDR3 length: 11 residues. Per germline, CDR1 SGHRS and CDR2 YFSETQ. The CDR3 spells CASEKGDEQFF. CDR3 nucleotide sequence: TGCGCCAGCGAAAAGGGTGACGAGCAGTTCTTC.

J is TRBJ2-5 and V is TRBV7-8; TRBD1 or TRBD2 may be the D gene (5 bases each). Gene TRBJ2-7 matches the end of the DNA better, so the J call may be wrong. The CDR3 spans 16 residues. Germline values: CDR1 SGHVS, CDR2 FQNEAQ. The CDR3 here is CASSLGFGDDSYEQYF. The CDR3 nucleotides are TGTGCCAGCAGCTTAGGATTCGGGGACGACTCCTACGAGCAGTACTTC.

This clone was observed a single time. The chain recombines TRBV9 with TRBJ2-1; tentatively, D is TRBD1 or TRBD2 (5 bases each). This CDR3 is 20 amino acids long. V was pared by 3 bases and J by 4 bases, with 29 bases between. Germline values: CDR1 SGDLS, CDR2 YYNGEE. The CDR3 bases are TGTGCCAGCAGCGGTAGAGTCGAGGGGTTGGTGGGGTTATCGTACAATGAGCAGTTCTTC. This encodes CASSGRVEGLVGLSYNEQFF.

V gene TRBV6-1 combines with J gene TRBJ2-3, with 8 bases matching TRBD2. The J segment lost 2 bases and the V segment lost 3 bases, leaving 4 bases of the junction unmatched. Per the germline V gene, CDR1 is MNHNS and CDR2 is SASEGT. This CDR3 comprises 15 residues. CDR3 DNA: TGTGCCAGCAGTGATTTACTAGCGGACACAGATACGCAGTATTTT. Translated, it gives CASSDLLADTDTQYF.

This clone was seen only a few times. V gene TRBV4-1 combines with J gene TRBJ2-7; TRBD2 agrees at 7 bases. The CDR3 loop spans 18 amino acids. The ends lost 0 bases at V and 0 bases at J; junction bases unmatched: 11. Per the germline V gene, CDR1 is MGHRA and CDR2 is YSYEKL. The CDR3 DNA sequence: TGCGCCAGCAGCCAAGATCATGGCGGCGGGGGATTCTCCTACGAGCAGTACTTC. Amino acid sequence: CASSQDHGGGGFSYEQYF.

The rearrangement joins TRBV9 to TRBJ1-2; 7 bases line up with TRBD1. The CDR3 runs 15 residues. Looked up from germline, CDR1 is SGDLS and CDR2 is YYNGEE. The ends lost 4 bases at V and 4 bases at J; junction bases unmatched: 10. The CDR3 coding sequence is TGTGCCAGCAGCCCAGACCAAGGGACAGCCTATGGCTACACCTTC. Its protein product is CASSPDQGTAYGYTF.

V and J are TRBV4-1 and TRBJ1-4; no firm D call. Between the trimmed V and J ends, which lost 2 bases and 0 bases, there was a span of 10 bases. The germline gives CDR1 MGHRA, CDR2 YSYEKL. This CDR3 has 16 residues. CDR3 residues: CASSQYQDATNEKLFF. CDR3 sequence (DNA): TGCGCCAGCAGCCAATACCAGGATGCAACTAATGAAAAACTGTTTTTT.

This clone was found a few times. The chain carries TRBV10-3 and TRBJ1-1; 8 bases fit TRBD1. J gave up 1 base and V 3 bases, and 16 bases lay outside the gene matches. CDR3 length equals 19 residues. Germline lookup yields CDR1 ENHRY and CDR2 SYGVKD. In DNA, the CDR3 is TGTGCCATCAGTGACCCCATCGGACAGGGTCGGGATGGGAACACTGAAGCTTTCTTT. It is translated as CAISDPIGQGRDGNTEAFF.

DNA of the CDR3: TGTGCCAGCAGTTTATCGGGACAGTTCTACGAGCAGTACTTC. This sequence encodes CASSLSGQFYEQYF. This sequence joins TRBV27 and TRBJ2-7; 7 bases fit TRBD1. Germline CDR1 MNHEY, CDR2 SMNVEV (reference sequence). J was trimmed by 3 bases and V by 0 bases; bases with no gene match: 2. The CDR3 is made up of 14 amino acids.

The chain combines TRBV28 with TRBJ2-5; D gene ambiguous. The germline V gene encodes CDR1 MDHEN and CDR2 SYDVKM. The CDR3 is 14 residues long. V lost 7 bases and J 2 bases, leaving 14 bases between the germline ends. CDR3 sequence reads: CASNPTRSQETQYF. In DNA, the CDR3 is TGTGCCAGCAACCCGACCCGGAGTCAAGAGACCCAGTACTTC.

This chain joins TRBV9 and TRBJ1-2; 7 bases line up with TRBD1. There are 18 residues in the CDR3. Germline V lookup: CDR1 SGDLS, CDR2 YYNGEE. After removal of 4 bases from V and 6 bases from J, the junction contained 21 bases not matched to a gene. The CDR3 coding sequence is TGTGCCAGCAGCAGCCGGGACAGCTTCTTAGTAACCACCAATGGCTACACCTTC. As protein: CASSSRDSFLVTTNGYTF.

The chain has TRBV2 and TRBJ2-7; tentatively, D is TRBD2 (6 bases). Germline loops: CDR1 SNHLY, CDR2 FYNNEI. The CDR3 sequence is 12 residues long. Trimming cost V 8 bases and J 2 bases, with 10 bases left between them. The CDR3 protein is CASWDFTYEQYF. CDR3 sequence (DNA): TGTGCCAGCTGGGACTTCACCTACGAGCAGTACTTC.

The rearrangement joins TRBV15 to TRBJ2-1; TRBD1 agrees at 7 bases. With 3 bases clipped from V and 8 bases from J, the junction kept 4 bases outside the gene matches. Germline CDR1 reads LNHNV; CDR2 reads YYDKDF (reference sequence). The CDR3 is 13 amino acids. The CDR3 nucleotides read TGTGCCACCAGCAGCAGAGGGGGCCATGAGCAGTTCTTC. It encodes CATSSRGGHEQFF.

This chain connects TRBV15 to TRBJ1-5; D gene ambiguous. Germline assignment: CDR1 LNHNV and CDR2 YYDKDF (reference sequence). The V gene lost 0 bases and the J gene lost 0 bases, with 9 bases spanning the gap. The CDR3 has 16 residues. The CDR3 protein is CATSRDRAGSNQPQHF. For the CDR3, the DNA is TGTGCCACCAGCAGAGATCGTGCGGGTAGCAATCAGCCCCAGCATTTT.

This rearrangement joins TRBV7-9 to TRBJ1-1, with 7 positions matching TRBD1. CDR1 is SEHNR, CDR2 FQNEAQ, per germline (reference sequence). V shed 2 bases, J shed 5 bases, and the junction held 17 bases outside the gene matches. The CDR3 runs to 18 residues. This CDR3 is CASSLPEKSTGVGTEAFF. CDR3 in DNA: TGTGCCAGCAGCTTACCGGAAAAGTCCACAGGGGTTGGGACTGAAGCTTTCTTT.

CDR3 loop: CATSEDTGGQTTDTQYF. The CDR3 nucleotides are TGTGCCACCAGCGAAGATACGGGGGGGCAGACCACAGATACGCAGTATTTT. V gene TRBV15 combines with J gene TRBJ2-3; 8 bases fit TRBD2. Germline values: CDR1 LNHNV, CDR2 YYDKDF (reference sequence). V dropped 5 bases and J dropped 2; count of bases not matched to a gene: 12. The CDR3 totals 17 residues.

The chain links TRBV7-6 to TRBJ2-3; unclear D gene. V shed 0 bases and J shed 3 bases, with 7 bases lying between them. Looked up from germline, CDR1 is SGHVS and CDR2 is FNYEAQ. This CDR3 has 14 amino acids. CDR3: CASSLAPGTDTQYF. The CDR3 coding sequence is TGTGCCAGCAGCTTAGCCCCCGGTACAGATACGCAGTATTTT.

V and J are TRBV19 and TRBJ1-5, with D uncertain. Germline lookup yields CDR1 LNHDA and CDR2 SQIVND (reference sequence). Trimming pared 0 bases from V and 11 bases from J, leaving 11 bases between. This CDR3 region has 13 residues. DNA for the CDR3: TGTGCCAGTAGTATAGACCCAAAAGCTACCCAGCATTTT. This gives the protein CASSIDPKATQHF.

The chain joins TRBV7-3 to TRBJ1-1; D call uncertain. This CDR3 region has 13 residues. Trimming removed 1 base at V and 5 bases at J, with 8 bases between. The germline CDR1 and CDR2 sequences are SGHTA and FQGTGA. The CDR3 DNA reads TGTGCCAGCAGCTTAAGTGGGTCGACTGAAGCTTTCTTT. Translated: CASSLSGSTEAFF.

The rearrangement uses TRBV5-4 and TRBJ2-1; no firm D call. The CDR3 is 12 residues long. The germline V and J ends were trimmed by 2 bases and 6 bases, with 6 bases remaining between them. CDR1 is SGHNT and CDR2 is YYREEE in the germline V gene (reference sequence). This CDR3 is CASSLGINEQFF. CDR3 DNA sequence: TGTGCCAGCAGCTTAGGGATCAATGAGCAGTTCTTC. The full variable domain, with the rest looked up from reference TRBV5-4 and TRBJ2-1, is ETGVTQSPTHLIKTRGQQVTLRCSSQSGHNTVSWYQQALGQGPQFIFQYYREEENGRGNFPPRFSGLQFPNYSSELNVNALELDDSALYLCASSLGINEQFFGPGTRLTVL.

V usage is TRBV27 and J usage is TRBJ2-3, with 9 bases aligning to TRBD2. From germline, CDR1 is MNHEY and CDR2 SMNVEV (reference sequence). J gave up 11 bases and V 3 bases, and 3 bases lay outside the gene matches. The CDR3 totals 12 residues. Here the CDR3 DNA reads TGTGCCAGCAGTTTTTCAGCGGGGGGGCAGTATTTT. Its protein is CASSFSAGGQYF.

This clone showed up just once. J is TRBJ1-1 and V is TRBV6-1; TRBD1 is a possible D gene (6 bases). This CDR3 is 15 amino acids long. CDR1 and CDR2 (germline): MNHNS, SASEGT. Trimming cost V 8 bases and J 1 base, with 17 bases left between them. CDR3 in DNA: TGTGCCAGCGCCCCGGGGGGCAGGGAGAACACTGAAGCTTTCTTT. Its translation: CASAPGGRENTEAFF.

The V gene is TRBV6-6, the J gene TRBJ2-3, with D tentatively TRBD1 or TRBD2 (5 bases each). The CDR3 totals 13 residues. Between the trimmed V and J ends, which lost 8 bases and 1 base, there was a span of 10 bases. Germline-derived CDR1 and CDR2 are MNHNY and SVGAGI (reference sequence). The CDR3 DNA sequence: TGTGCCAGCCTGGGACCCGGCACAGATACGCAGTATTTT. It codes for CASLGPGTDTQYF.